This is a list of T cell receptor beta chains from one sample in a study of graft-versus-host responses after intestinal transplantation. Profiling relied on immunoSEQ multiplex PCR, and the TCRdb table lists in-frame clones only, not all of them. The top ten clones hold approximately 0.76% of a sample with 90,000 to 120,000 clones, 87% of them seen once. No cognate antigen is known for these TCRs. The source material was unstimulated CD4+ T cells sorted from spleen or lymph node cells, sampled before transplant. The receptor source for this set is a human donor who was the organ donor for an intestinal transplant. CDR3s include the opening cysteine and the closing phenylalanine or tryptophan. A D gene is named only where the DNA matches it firmly. A clone size is listed for some rows: how often the clone was seen (once, few, many), or a class if it is expanded.

-,15,TRBV6-5,TRBJ1-5,TRBD1,TGTGCCAGCAGTTCCCCCGGGACAGGTAAACAGCCCCAGCATTTT,CASSSPGTGKQPQHF
-,12,TRBV2,TRBJ2-7,TRBD1,TGTGCCAGCAGGGGGGACAGGAGCGAGCAGTACTTC,CASRGDRSEQYF
-,16,TRBV5-5,TRBJ2-5,-,TGTGCCAGCAGCTCTTTAAAGCGGTCCAGGGGAGAGACCCAGTACTTC,CASSSLKRSRGETQYF
-,14,TRBV18,TRBJ2-7,-,TGTGCCAGCTCACCACGCGACGGTTTCTACGAGCAGTACTTC,CASSPRDGFYEQYF
-,16,TRBV7-2,TRBJ1-3,TRBD1,TGTGCCAGCAGCTTTACAGGGGGCTTTGGCGCAAACACCATATATTTT,CASSFTGGFGANTIYF
-,14,TRBV9,TRBJ2-3,-,TGTGCCAGCAGCCCCCAGACAGTTACAGATACGCAGTATTTT,CASSPQTVTDTQYF
-,23,TRBV12-2,TRBJ2-1,-,TGTGCAAGTCGATTATGCCCCACTCTCTGGGGCAGGGACGAGCTCGACTCCTACAATGAGCAGTTCTTC,CASRLCPTLWGRDELDSYNEQFF
-,18,TRBV10-3,TRBJ2-1,TRBD2,TGTGCCATCAGTGAGCGCGGATTAGCGGGAGGGCTCTACAATGAGCAGTTCTTC,CAISERGLAGGLYNEQFF
once,15,TRBV18,TRBJ1-2,TRBD1,TGTGCCAGCTCACCAGGGGACAGCGCTAACTATGGCTACACCTTC,CASSPGDSANYGYTF
-,17,TRBV11-3,TRBJ2-2,-,TGTGCCAGCAGCCCCAGACCAGTACCCCCGAACACCGGGGAGCTGTTTTTT,CASSPRPVPPNTGELFF
-,17,TRBV7-8,TRBJ1-4,TRBD1,TGTGCCAGCAGTCTTGACAGGGGGATTGGAACTAATGAAAAACTGTTTTTT,CASSLDRGIGTNEKLFF
-,16,TRBV5-4,TRBJ2-7,TRBD2,TGTGCCAGCAGCCAAGTGGGGAGCGGGGGGCTCGACGAGCAGTACTTC,CASSQVGSGGLDEQYF
-,16,TRBV7-3,TRBJ2-3,TRBD2,TGTGCCAGCAGCCCCCGTGCTAGCGGAACCACAGATACGCAGTATTTT,CASSPRASGTTDTQYF
-,11,TRBV6-6,TRBJ1-4,-,TGTGCCAGCACGGGTGGTGAAAAACTGTTTTTT,CASTGGEKLFF
once,15,TRBV30,TRBJ1-5,TRBD1,TGTGCCTGGGAACGGGGACAGGGGGGTAATCAGCCCCAGCATTTT,CAWERGQGGNQPQHF
-,13,TRBV7-2,TRBJ1-6,-,TGTGCCAGCAGCTTAGAGAGTGGGATACCCCTCCACTTT,CASSLESGIPLHF
-,16,TRBV18,TRBJ1-3,-,TGTGCCAGCTCACGGCCGTCGAGTAGCTCTGGAAACACCATATATTTT,CASSRPSSSSGNTIYF
-,14,TRBV5-4,TRBJ2-3,-,TGTGCCAGCAAAGAGACCCTTAGCACAGATACGCAGTATTTT,CASKETLSTDTQYF
-,13,TRBV19,TRBJ2-5,TRBD1,TGTGCCAGTAGTATAGTAACAGGGGTGACCCAGTACTTC,CASSIVTGVTQYF
-,17,TRBV6-7,TRBJ1-1,-,TGTGCCAGCAGTCCGGACCATTCTCACCCCATGAACACTGAAGCTTTCTTT,CASSPDHSHPMNTEAFF
-,14,TRBV9,TRBJ1-2,-,TGTGCCAGCAGCGAACAGGGTACGTGGTCGGGCTACACCTTC,CASSEQGTWSGYTF
-,13,TRBV5-4,TRBJ2-5,-,TGTGCCAGCAGGACAGACGAAATAGAGACCCAGTACTTC,CASRTDEIETQYF
-,15,TRBV18,TRBJ2-2,TRBD1,TGTGCCAGCTCACCACCACAGGGGGGCACCGGGGAGCTGTTTTTT,CASSPPQGGTGELFF
-,17,TRBV9,TRBJ2-5,TRBD1,TGTGCCAGCAGCGTAGGTTGGGGACAGGGAATTCGCGAGACCCAGTACTTC,CASSVGWGQGIRETQYF
few,13,TRBV29-1,TRBJ1-1,-,TGCAGCGTTGAACGGCAGAGGGACACTGAAGCTTTCTTT,CSVERQRDTEAFF
-,15,TRBV13,TRBJ1-1,TRBD1,TGTGCCAGCAGCTTAGGGGGACAGCCGAACACTGAAGCTTTCTTT,CASSLGGQPNTEAFF
once,15,TRBV7-2,TRBJ2-1,-,TGTGCCAGCAGCTTAGGTGCTGACACTTCCAATGAGCAGTTCTTC,CASSLGADTSNEQFF
-,14,TRBV19,TRBJ2-6,-,TGTGCCAGTAGTAGGGGGTCTGGGGCCAACGTCCTGACTTTC,CASSRGSGANVLTF
-,14,TRBV7-2,TRBJ2-7,-,TGTGCCAGCACCGGTACCGGTATCGACTACGAGCAGTACTTC,CASTGTGIDYEQYF
-,18,TRBV4-1,TRBJ2-3,TRBD2,TGCGCCAGCCGTCCGGGACTAGCGGGGGGCATACCCACAGATACGCAGTATTTT,CASRPGLAGGIPTDTQYF
-,15,TRBV5-1,TRBJ2-5,-,TGCGCCAGCAGCTTGGGGTTGGGATTGACTGAGACCCAGTACTTC,CASSLGLGLTETQYF
-,15,TRBV7-3,TRBJ1-1,-,TGTGCCAGCAGCTTAACAGGTGGCAGGGGTACTGAAGCTTTCTTT,CASSLTGGRGTEAFF
few,10,TRBV10-2,TRBJ1-5,-,TGCGCCAGCAGTGGGCAGCCCCAGCATTTT,CASSGQPQHF
-,13,TRBV10-3,TRBJ2-1,TRBD1,TGCGCCAGCGGGACAGGGGATTACAATGAGCAGTTCTTC,CASGTGDYNEQFF
-,15,TRBV7-2,TRBJ2-3,TRBD1,TGTGCCAGCAGCCTCAGACAGGGGGGCACAGATACGCAGTATTTT,CASSLRQGGTDTQYF
-,16,TRBV7-9,TRBJ1-1,-,TGTGCCAGCAGCCGCCGGACTCAAACCCTCAACACTGAAGCTTTCTTT,CASSRRTQTLNTEAFF
-,18,TRBV5-6,TRBJ1-3,-,TGTGCCAGCAGCTCAGGGGCGAAAGCTTTGCTCTCTGGAAACACCATATATTTT,CASSSGAKALLSGNTIYF
-,16,TRBV4-2,TRBJ2-1,-,TGTGCCAGCAGCCAAGGAGCGGTAAGCTCCTACAATGAGCAGTTCTTC,CASSQGAVSSYNEQFF
-,14,TRBV6-5,TRBJ1-4,-,TGTGCCAGCAGAGACGTCAGGGGAAATGAAAAACTGTTTTTT,CASRDVRGNEKLFF
-,14,TRBV29-1,TRBJ2-3,-,TGCAGCGCCCTGACTGTACCTAGCACAGATACGCAGTATTTT,CSALTVPSTDTQYF
-,12,TRBV30,TRBJ1-1,-,TGTGCCTGGTCGACGACCGGCACTGAAGCTTTCTTT,CAWSTTGTEAFF
-,16,TRBV27,TRBJ2-7,-,TGTGCCAGCAGGGGGTCATTAGGGGGAGTCACCTACGAGCAGTACTTC,CASRGSLGGVTYEQYF
-,14,TRBV6-5,TRBJ1-1,-,TGTGCCAGCAGTGTACGAGGCGCGGACACTGAAGCTTTCTTT,CASSVRGADTEAFF
-,16,TRBV13,TRBJ2-1,-,TGTGCCAGCAGACGGTCCGAGGCGGGGAGTACTCATGAGCAGTTCTTC,CASRRSEAGSTHEQFF
-,15,TRBV9,TRBJ2-3,TRBD2,TGTGCCAGCAGCGGAGCGGGGGGGGGCACAGATACGCAGTATTTT,CASSGAGGGTDTQYF
-,13,TRBV6-6,TRBJ2-7,-,TGTGCCAGCAGTTATGGACTCCAGGACGAGCAGTACTTC,CASSYGLQDEQYF
-,14,TRBV5-4,TRBJ2-3,-,TGTGCCAGCAGCGAGGCGGTTCACACAGATACGCAGTATTTT,CASSEAVHTDTQYF
-,13,TRBV19,TRBJ1-2,TRBD1,TGTGCCAGTAGTATAGCAGGGGGAAGCGGCTACACCTTC,CASSIAGGSGYTF
-,14,TRBV28,TRBJ2-5,-,TGTGCCAGCAGTTCTTATGAATTCCAAGAGACCCAGTACTTC,CASSSYEFQETQYF
few,12,TRBV6-6,TRBJ2-3,-,TGTGCCAGCAGTCCCCTCTCAGATACGCAGTATTTT,CASSPLSDTQYF
-,13,TRBV7-2,TRBJ2-3,-,TGTGCCAGCAGCTTAGGTCATGGAGATACGCAGTATTTT,CASSLGHGDTQYF
-,14,TRBV5-1,TRBJ1-2,TRBD1,TGCGCCAGCAGCTTGGTCTCGGACAGGGGTGGCTACACCTTC,CASSLVSDRGGYTF
-,12,TRBV5-1,TRBJ2-5,-,TGCGCCAGCACAACCGATCGGGAGACCCAGTACTTC,CASTTDRETQYF